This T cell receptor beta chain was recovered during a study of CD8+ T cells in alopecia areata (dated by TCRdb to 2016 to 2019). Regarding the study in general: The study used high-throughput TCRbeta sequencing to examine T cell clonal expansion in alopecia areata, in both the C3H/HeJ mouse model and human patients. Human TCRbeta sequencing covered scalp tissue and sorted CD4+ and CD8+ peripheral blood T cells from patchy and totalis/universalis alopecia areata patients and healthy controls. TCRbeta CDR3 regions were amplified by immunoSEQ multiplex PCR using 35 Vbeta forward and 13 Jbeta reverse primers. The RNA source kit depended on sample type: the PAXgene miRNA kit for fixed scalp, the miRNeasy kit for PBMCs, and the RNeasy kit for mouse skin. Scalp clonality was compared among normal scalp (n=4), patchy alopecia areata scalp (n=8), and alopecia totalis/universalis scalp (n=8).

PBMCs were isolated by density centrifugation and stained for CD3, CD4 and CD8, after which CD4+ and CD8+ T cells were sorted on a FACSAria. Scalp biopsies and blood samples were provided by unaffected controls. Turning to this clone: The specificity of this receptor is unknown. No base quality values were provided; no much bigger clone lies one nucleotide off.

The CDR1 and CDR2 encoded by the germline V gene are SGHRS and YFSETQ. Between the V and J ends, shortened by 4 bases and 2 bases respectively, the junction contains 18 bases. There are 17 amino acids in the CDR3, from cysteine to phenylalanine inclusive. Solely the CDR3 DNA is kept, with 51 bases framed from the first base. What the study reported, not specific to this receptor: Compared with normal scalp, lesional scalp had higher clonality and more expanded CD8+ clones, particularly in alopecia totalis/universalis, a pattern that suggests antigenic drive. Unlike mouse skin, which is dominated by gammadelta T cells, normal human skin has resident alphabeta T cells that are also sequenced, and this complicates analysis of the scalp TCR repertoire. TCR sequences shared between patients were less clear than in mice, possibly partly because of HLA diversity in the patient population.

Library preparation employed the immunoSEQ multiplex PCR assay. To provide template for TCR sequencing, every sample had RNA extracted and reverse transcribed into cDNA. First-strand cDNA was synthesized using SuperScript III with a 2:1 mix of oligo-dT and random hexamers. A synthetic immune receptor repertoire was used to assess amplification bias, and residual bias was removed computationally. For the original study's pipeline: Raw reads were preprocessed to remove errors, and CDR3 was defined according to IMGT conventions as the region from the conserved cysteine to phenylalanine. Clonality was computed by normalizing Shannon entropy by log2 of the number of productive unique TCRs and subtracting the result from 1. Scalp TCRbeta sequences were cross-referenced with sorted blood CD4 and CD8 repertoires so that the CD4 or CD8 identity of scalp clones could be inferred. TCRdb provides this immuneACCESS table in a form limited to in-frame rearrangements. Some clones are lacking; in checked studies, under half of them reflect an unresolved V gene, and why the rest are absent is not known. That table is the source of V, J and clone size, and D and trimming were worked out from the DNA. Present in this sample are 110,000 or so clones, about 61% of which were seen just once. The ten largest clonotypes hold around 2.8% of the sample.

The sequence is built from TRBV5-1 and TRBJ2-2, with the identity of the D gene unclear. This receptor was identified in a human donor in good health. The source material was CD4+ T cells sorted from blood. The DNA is TGCGCCAGCAGCCCAGGATTGGGTCGTTTAAACACCGGGGAGCTGTTTTTT. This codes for CASSPGLGRLNTGELFF. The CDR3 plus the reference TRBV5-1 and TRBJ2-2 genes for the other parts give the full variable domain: KAGVTQTPRYLIKTRGQQVTLSCSPISGHRSVSWYQQTPGQGLQFLFEYFSETQRNKGNFPGRFSGRQFSNSRSEMNVSTLELGDSALYLCASSPGLGRLNTGELFFGEGSRLTVL.